This T cell receptor beta chain stems from a study of cytomegalovirus exposure and HLA in healthy donors. Turning to this clone: Its antigen is unknown.

The junction had 4 bases not matched to a gene; V was cut back by 4 bases and J by 2 bases. The CDR3 consists of 15 residues. Per germline, CDR1 SGDLS and CDR2 YYNGEE. A multiplex PCR was run with 60 Vbeta primers and 13 Jbeta primers. Sequencing was performed with immunoSEQ multiplex PCR; in TCRdb, only in-frame clones are kept and a portion is missing. The table includes about 170,000 clones, roughly 84% detected once. Findings and caveats of the study: It was approximately 170 TCR beta chains that were listed as cytomegalovirus-associated.

This clonotype originated in a young man in good health and CMV-seropositive. V is TRBV9 and J is TRBJ2-1; 9 nucleotides line up with TRBD2. Sequences were obtained from PBMCs. This CDR3 is CASSLSGSAYNEQFF. Written as DNA, the CDR3 is TGTGCCAGCAGCCTTAGCGGGAGCGCCTACAATGAGCAGTTCTTC.